This T cell receptor beta chain was observed in a study of control samples from healthy donors and cancer patients. Germline V gives CDR1 SEHNR, CDR2 FQNEAQ (reference sequence). V lost 1 base, J lost 5 bases, and 5 bases stayed unmatched. This CDR3 contains 16 residues. Profiled with immunoSEQ multiplex PCR; TCRdb holds only in-frame clones, not every one. The sample records approximately 70,000 clones, approximately 89% being singletons. The chain has TRBV7-9 and TRBJ2-2; 9 nucleotides align to TRBD2. The receptor's source is a man aged 55 to 70 with colorectal cancer. Specimen: PBMCs. Here the CDR3 reads CASSLGLAGETGELFF. CDR3 DNA sequence: TGTGCCAGCAGCTTAGGATTAGCGGGGGAGACCGGGGAGCTGTTTTTT.